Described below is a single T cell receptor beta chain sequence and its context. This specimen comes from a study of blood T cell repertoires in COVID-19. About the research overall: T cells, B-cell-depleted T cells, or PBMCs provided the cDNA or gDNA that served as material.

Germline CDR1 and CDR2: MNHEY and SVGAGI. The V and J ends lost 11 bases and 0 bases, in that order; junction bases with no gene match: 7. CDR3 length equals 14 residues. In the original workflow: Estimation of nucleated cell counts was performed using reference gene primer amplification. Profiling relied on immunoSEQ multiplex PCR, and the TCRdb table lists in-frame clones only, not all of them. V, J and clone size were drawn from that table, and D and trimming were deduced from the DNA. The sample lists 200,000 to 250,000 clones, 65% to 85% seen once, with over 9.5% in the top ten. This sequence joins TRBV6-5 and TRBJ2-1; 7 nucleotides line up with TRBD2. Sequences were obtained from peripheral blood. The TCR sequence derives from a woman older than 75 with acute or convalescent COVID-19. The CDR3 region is CAGGGRSSYNEQFF. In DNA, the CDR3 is TGTGCCGGGGGGGGGAGGAGCTCCTACAATGAGCAGTTCTTC.